Shown below are 9 T cell receptor beta chains from a single sample sequenced in a study of T cell repertoires in cytomegalovirus infection. Via MiXCR, TCRdb re-called the reads, giving one row per CDR3 protein. The sample holds 95,000 to 120,000 distinct CDR3 sequences, under 35% seen once. No antigen has been assigned to these receptors. Material: CD8+ T cells from cultured PBMCs, obtained from culture after CMV antigen stimulation. These receptors all stem from a human donor in good health (CMV status not recorded). Some clones in this sample may be carry-over from other donors' samples.

The rearrangement joins TRBV6-6 to TRBJ1-2, with D possibly TRBD1 on 6 matching bases. CDR1 is MNHNY, CDR2 SVGAGI, per germline (reference sequence). Between the trimmed V and J ends, which lost 3 bases and 8 bases, there was a span of 19 bases. The CDR3 is 15 residues long. In nucleotides, the CDR3 is TGTGCCAGCAGTTATGGACAGAAGGAAGATGACGGCTACACCTTC. Its translation: CASSYGQKEDDGYTF.

Only a few counts were recorded for this clonotype. This chain uses TRBV20-1 with TRBJ1-1, with a possible D match to TRBD1 (6 bases). This CDR3 spans 16 amino acids. V lost 3 bases to trimming and J lost 3 bases, with 20 bases between them. The germline CDR1 and CDR2 sequences are DFQATT and SNEGSKA (reference sequence). The CDR3 region has the DNA TGCAGTGCTAGTCGGCGTTCAGCAGGGGAGGACACTGAAGCTTTCTTT. This encodes CSASRRSAGEDTEAFF.

This clonotype was seen repeatedly, ten times or more. The chain recombines TRBV12-3 or TRBV12-4 with TRBJ2-1; TRBD2 might be the D (5 bases). V was clipped by 6 bases and J by 5 bases, with 14 bases between them. The CDR3 is 14 amino acids. The CDR3 bases are TGTGCCAGCAGACGACTTAGCGCTAACAATGAGCAGTTCTTC. This sequence encodes CASRRLSANNEQFF.

This clonotype occurred a few times. The chain combines TRBV3-1 with TRBJ2-7; D could derive from TRBD1 or TRBD2 (5 bases each). V gave up 3 bases and J gave up 0 bases, with 6 bases separating them. The CDR3 consists of 13 residues. Germline CDR1 LGHDT, CDR2 YNNKEL (reference sequence). The CDR3 is CASSQGTSYEQYF. In DNA form, the CDR3 reads TGTGCCAGCAGCCAGGGGACCTCCTACGAGCAGTACTTC.

The chain employs TRBV20-1 and TRBJ2-1; 7 nucleotides match TRBD1. Germline values: CDR1 DFQATT, CDR2 SNEGSKA (reference sequence). Trimming at V came to 2 bases and at J to 5 bases, leaving 12 bases not matched to a gene. This CDR3 has 16 residues. CDR3 coding DNA: TGCAGTGCTAGACCACCGGGGACAGCGATAGACAATGAGCAGTTCTTC. It yields the protein CSARPPGTAIDNEQFF.

The J gene is TRBJ2-7, the V gene TRBV7-9; 7 bases align to TRBD2. Unmatched junction bases numbered 6, after V lost 2 bases and J lost 5 bases. CDR1 is SEHNR and CDR2 is FQNEAQ in the germline V gene (reference sequence). This CDR3 has 14 amino acids. The CDR3 here is CASSLFGGGDEQYF. The CDR3 DNA sequence: TGTGCCAGCAGCTTATTTGGGGGGGGGGACGAGCAGTACTTC.

The genes are TRBV10-3 and TRBJ2-7, with TRBD1 as a possible D gene (5 bases). The V end was cut by 1 base, the J end by 2 bases, with 12 bases between. The germline gives CDR1 ENHRY, CDR2 SYGVKD. The CDR3 runs to 15 residues. DNA for the CDR3: TGTGCCATCAGTGAGTATCAGGGCTCCACCTACGAGCAGTACTTC. Protein product: CAISEYQGSTYEQYF.

This clonotype was found a few times. This chain connects TRBV27 to TRBJ1-1; 7 positions match TRBD1. The CDR3 runs to 14 residues. V was pared by 4 bases and J by 5 bases, with 7 bases of the junction left unmatched. Germline assignment: CDR1 MNHEY and CDR2 SMNVEV (reference sequence). CDR3 DNA: TGTGCCAGCAGTTCGGGACAGACGAAGACTGAAGCTTTCTTT. Translated: CASSSGQTKTEAFF.

The CDR3 protein is CATSRKLPGTGGDEQFF. For the CDR3, the DNA is TGTGCCACCAGCAGAAAATTACCCGGGACAGGGGGGGATGAGCAGTTCTTC. The rearrangement uses TRBV15 and TRBJ2-1; 11 bases map to TRBD1. Losses at the gene ends were 2 bases for V and 8 bases for J; bases not matched to a gene: 11. This CDR3 spans 17 amino acids. Germline CDR1 LNHNV, CDR2 YYDKDF (reference sequence).